This paragraph reports one T cell receptor (beta chain). This record comes from a study of blood T cell repertoires in COVID-19. TCRdb's copy holds only in-frame clones and misses some; the assay was immunoSEQ multiplex PCR. The sample holds approximately 220,000 clones, more than 70% seen once. V dropped 4 bases and J dropped 8 bases, with 15 bases sitting between them. CDR3 length: 14 residues. CDR1 is GTSNPN and CDR2 is SVGIG in the germline V gene (reference sequence). The clonotype comes from a woman between 40 and 50 years old with acute COVID-19. Sequences were obtained from PBMCs or T cells enriched from blood (not recorded which). The genes are TRBV30 and TRBJ1-6; D perhaps matches TRBD1 (5 bases). The CDR3 sequence is CAWNGGKVDSPLHF. CDR3 bases: TGTGCCTGGAACGGGGGGAAGGTTGATTCACCCCTCCACTTT. Looking up the rest from reference TRBV30 and TRBJ1-6 gives the full variable domain: SQTIHQWPATLVQPVGSPLSLECTVEGTSNPNLYWYRQAAGRGLQLLFYSVGIGQISSEVPQNLSASRPQDRQFILSSKKLLLSDSGFYLCAWNGGKVDSPLHFGNGTRLTVT.